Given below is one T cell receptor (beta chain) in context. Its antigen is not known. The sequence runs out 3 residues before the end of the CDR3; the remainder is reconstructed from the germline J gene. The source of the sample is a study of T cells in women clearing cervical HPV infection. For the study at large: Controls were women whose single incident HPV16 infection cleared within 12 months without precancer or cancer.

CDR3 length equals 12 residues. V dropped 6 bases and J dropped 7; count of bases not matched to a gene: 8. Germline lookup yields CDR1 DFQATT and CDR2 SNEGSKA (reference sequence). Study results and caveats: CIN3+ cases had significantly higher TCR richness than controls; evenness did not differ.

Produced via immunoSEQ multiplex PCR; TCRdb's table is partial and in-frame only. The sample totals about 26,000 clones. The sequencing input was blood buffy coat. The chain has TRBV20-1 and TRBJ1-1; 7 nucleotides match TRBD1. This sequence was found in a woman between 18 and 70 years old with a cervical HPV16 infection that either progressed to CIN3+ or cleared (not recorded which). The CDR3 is CSATPGQREAFF. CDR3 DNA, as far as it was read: TGCAGTGCCACTCCGGGACAGCGTGAA.